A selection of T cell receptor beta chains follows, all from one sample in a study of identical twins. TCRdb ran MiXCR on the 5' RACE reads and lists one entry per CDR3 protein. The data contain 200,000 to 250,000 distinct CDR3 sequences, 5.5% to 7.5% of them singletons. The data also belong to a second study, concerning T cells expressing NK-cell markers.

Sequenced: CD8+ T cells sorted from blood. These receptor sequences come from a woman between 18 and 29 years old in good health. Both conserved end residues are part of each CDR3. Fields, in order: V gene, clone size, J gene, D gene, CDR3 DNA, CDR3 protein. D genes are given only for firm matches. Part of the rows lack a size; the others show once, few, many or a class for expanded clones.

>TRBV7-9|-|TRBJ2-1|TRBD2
TGTGCCAGCAGCTTTAGCGGGGATACCCCCAGTGAGCAGTTCTTC
CASSFSGDTPSEQFF
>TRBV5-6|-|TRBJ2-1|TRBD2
TGTGCCAGCAGCTTGACTAGCGGGAGTGAGTTCTTC
CASSLTSGSEFF
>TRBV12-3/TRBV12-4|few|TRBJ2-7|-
TGTGCCAGCAGTTTTCGTGGGTACTCCTACGAGCAGTACTTC
CASSFRGYSYEQYF
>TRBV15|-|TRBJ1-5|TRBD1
TGTGCCACCAGCGCCAGGGGGACCAATCAGCCCCAGCATTTT
CATSARGTNQPQHF
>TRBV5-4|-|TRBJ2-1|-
TGTGCCAGCAGCTCAACTCAGGGGCAAGTCGTAAGTGAGCAGTTCTTC
CASSSTQGQVVSEQFF
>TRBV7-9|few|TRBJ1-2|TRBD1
TGTGCCAGCAGCATCCTGACAGGGGAGGATGGCTACACCTTC
CASSILTGEDGYTF
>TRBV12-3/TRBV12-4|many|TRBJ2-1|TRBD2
TGTGCCAGCAGTTGGGGACTAGCGGGAGGGTACTCCTACAATGAGCAGTTCTTC
CASSWGLAGGYSYNEQFF
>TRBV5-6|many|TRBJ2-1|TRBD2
TGTGCCAGCAGCCCAGGACTAGCGGGGGGTGCCCAGTTCTTC
CASSPGLAGGAQFF
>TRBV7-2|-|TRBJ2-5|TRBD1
TGTGCCAGCAGCTCCGGGACAGAGGAGGAGACCCAGTACTTC
CASSSGTEEETQYF
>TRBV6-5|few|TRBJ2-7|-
TGTGCCAGCAGTTTCGCCGGGACTCGCCCCTACGAGCAGTACTTC
CASSFAGTRPYEQYF
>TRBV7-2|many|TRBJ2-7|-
TGTGCCAGCAGCTTAGGTGGACAGTCCTACGAGCAGTACTTC
CASSLGGQSYEQYF
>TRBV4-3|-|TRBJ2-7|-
TGCGCCAGCAGCCCACTCGGGGGAACTTCCTACGAGCAGTACTTC
CASSPLGGTSYEQYF
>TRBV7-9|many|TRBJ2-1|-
TGTGCCAGCAGCTTAGAGTCGAGGCCGGTTCACAATGAGCAGTTCTTC
CASSLESRPVHNEQFF
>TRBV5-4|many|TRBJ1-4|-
TGTGCCAGCAGCTTCCGGGGCGGCGAAAAACTGTTTTTT
CASSFRGGEKLFF
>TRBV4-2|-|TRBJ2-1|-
TGTGCCAGCAGCCAAGGGACAGACAATGAGCAGTTCTTC
CASSQGTDNEQFF
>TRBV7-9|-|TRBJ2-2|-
TGTGCCAGCAGCTTACCCCCGGAGGGGCTGTTTTTT
CASSLPPEGLFF
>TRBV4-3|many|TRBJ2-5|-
TGCGCCAGCAGCCAAGATAATAGTGGCAGGGGGACTGAGACCCAGTACTTC
CASSQDNSGRGTETQYF
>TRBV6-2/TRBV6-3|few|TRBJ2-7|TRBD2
TGTGCCAGCAGTTACTCAGCGGGAGTTACCTACGAGCAGTACTTC
CASSYSAGVTYEQYF
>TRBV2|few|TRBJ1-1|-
TGTGCCAGCAGTGACGGGTTGAACTGGAACACTGAAGCTTTCTTT
CASSDGLNWNTEAFF
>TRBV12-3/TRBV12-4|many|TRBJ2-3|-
TGTGCCAGCAGTGTTCCTGACGAGCCCACAGATACGCAGTATTTT
CASSVPDEPTDTQYF
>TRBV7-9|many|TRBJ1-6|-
TGCGCCAGCAGCTTGGGGGGCAATTCACCCCTCCACTTT
CASSLGGNSPLHF
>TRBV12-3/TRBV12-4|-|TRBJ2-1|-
TGTGCCAGCAGGATGATGGCAGGGAATGAGCAGTTCTTC
CASRMMAGNEQFF
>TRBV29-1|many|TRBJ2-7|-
TGCAGCGTTGGTGGGGGTCCATCCTACGAGCAGTACTTC
CSVGGGPSYEQYF
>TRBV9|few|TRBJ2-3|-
TGTGCCAGCAGCCCCGGCGGTCGGCTAAGCACAGATACGCAGTATTTT
CASSPGGRLSTDTQYF
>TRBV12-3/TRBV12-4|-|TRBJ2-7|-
TGTGCCAGCAGTTTAGCGTTCGAGCAGTACTTC
CASSLAFEQYF
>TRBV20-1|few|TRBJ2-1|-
TGCAGTGCCATAGAGTCGGCTGTGGAGCAGTTCTTC
CSAIESAVEQFF
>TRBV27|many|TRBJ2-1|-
TGTGCCAGCAGTTTACTCGACAGGATTTCCTACAATGAGCAGTTCTTC
CASSLLDRISYNEQFF
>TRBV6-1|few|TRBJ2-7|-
TGTGCCAGCTTATCCGAGACGAGGACCTACGAGCAGTACTTC
CASLSETRTYEQYF
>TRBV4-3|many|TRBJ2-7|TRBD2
TGCGCCAGCAGCCATGGGGGGAGGGTAGACGAGCAGTACTTC
CASSHGGRVDEQYF
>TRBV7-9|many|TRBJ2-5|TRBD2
TGTGCCAGCACCGGACGGGAGCGGGGGACCCAGTACTTC
CASTGRERGTQYF
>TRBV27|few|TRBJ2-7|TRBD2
TGTGCCAGCAGTTTAACTGCGGGACTAGCGGCCTACGAGCAGTACTTC
CASSLTAGLAAYEQYF
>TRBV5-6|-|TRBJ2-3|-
TGTGCCAGCAGCTTCGGAAGCCCGGATACGCAGTATTTT
CASSFGSPDTQYF
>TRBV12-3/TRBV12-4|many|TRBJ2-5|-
TGTGCCAGCAGTATAGGGTTAGAGACCCAGTACTTC
CASSIGLETQYF
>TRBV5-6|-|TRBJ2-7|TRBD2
TGTGCCAGCACTATGGGGGGAGGGTTCAACGAGCAGTACTTC
CASTMGGGFNEQYF
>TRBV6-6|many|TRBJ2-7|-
TGTGCCAGCAGTTACGGCGGGATCCGCGAGCAGTACTTC
CASSYGGIREQYF
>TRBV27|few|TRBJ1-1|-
TGTGCCAGCAGTTTATTACGGGTGGGCGCTGAAGCTTTCTTT
CASSLLRVGAEAFF
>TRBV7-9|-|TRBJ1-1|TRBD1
TGTGCCAGCAGCCGATCGACAGGGGTGAACACTGAAGCTTTCTTT
CASSRSTGVNTEAFF
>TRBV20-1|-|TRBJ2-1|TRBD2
TGCAGTGCTAGGGTAGCGGGTGGCCCCTACAATGAGCAGTTCTTC
CSARVAGGPYNEQFF
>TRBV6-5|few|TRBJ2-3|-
TGTGCCAGCAGTTACTCGGGGGGAGGCACAGATACGCAGTATTTT
CASSYSGGGTDTQYF
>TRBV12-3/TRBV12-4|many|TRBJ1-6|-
TGTGCCAGCAGTTTAGAGGGATCCTATAATTCACCCCTCCACTTT
CASSLEGSYNSPLHF
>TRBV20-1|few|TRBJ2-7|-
TGCAGTGCTACCCTTAGGAGCGCCCTTCGCCACGAGCAGTACTTC
CSATLRSALRHEQYF
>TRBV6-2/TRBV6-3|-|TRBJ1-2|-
TGTGCCAGCAGAGACGGGACATTCTATGGCTACACCTTC
CASRDGTFYGYTF
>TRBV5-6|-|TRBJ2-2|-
TGTGCCAGCAGCTTGATCCATCAGGACACCGGGGAGCTGTTTTTT
CASSLIHQDTGELFF
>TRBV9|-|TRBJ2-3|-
TGTGCCAGCAGCGTTAGCTGGGACTTCACAGATACGCAGTATTTT
CASSVSWDFTDTQYF
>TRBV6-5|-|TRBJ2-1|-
TGTGCCAGCAGTTACTCCAATCTAGGGATCTCCTACAATGAGCAGTTCTTC
CASSYSNLGISYNEQFF